This T cell receptor beta chain was obtained from a study of radiation and T cells in renal cell carcinoma. Study-wide results and caveats: From baseline, blood top tumor clonotypes peaked at 2 weeks post-radiation.

Germline CDR1 is LGHNA and CDR2 is YNFKEQ. The CDR3 has 17 amino acids. V gave up 2 bases and J gave up 5 bases; unmatched junction bases: 14. Worth noting for this clone: Its antigen is not known.

Indicated time point: blood 4 weeks post-SBRT, at nephrectomy. Treatment defined: 15 Gy SBRT to primary tumor, nephrectomy 4 weeks later. Nephrectomy followed 15 Gy stereotactic body radiation by 4 weeks. The assay was immunoSEQ multiplex PCR, and TCRdb's table has in-frame clones only and misses some. The sample records 150,000 or so clones, about 87% being singletons. The V and J genes are TRBV4-2 and TRBJ1-2; 7 nucleotides line up with TRBD1. This sequence was found in a woman aged 45-60 years with renal cell carcinoma. Specimen: blood, collected from a patient whose treatment included radiotherapy and nephrectomy. CDR3 residues: CASSQSTGTAIGYGYTF. CDR3 in DNA: TGTGCCAGCAGCCAATCGACCGGGACAGCTATAGGGTATGGCTACACCTTC.